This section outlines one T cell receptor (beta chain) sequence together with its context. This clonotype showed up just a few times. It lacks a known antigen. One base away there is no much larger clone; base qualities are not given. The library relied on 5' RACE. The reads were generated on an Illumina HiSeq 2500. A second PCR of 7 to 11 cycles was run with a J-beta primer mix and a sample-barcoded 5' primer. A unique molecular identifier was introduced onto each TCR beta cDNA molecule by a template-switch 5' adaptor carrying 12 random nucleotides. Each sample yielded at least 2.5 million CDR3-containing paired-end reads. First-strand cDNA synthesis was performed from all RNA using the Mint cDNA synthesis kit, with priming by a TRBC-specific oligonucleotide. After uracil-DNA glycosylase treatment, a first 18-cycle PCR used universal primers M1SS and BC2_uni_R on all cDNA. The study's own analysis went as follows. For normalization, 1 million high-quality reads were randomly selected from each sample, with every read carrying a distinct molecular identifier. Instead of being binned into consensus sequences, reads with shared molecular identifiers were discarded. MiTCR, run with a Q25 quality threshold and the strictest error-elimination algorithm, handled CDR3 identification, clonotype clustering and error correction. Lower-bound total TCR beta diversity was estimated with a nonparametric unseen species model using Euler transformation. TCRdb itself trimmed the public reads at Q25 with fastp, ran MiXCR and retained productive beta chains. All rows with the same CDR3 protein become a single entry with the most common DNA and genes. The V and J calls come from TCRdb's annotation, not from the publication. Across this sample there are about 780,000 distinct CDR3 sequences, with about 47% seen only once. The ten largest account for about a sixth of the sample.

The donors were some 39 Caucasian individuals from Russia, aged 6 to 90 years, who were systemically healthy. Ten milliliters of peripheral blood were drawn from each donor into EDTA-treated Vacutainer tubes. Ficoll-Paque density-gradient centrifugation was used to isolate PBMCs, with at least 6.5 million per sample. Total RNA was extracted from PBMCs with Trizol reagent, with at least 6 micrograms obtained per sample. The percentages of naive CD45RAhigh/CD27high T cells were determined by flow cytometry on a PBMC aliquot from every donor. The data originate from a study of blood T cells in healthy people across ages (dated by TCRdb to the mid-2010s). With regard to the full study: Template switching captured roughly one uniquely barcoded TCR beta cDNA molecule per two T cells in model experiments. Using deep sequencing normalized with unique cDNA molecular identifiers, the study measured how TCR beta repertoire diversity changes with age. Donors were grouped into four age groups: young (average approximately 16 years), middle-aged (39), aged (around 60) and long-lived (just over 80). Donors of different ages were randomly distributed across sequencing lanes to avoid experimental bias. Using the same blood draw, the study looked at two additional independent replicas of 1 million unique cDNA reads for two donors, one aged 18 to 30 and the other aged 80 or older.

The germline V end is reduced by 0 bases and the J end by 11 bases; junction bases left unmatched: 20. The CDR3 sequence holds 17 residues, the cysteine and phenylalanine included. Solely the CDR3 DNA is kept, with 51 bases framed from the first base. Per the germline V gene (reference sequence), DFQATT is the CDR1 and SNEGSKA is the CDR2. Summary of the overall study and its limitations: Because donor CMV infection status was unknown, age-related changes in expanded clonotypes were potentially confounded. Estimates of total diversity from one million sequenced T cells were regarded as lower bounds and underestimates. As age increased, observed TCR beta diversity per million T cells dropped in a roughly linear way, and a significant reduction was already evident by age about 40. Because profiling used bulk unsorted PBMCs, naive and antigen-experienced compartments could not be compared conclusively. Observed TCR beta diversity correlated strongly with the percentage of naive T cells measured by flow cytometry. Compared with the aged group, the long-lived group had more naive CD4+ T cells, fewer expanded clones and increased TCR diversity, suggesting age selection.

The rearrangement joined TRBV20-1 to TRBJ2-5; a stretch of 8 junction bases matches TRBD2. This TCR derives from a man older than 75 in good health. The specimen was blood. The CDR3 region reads CSARDINLAGGGREQYF. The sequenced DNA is TGCAGTGCTAGAGATATTAATCTTGCGGGAGGAGGCCGGGAGCAGTACTTC.